A selection of T cell receptor beta chains follows, all from one sample in a study of beta chain features in type 1 diabetes. TCRdb's table, derived via immunoSEQ multiplex PCR, lists solely in-frame clones and lacks some. The repertoire holds 200,000 to 250,000 clones, with around 68% as singletons. Sequencing used naive CD4+ T cells from blood. The receptors derive from a young man in good health. Both conserved end residues are part of each CDR3.

J,V,CDR3
TRBJ1-3,TRBV30,CAWSGQSGNTIYF
TRBJ2-1,TRBV4-3,CASSQDLSLSYNEQFF
TRBJ1-2,TRBV30,CAWSREGSHGYTF
TRBJ2-1,TRBV7-9,CASSFGLAGVNSYNEQFF
TRBJ1-1,TRBV30,CAWSVLRENTEAFF
TRBJ2-5,TRBV29-1,CSASGGEETQYF
TRBJ2-1,TRBV28,CASSSEREGRDEQFF
TRBJ2-7,TRBV27,CASSPRGRGNYEQYF
TRBJ1-1,TRBV29-1,CSTGGAMSTEAFF
TRBJ1-1,TRBV6-6,CASRLGLNAEAFF
TRBJ2-5,TRBV4-1,CASSQRGLETQYF
TRBJ1-1,TRBV30,CACRQGGRNTEAFF
TRBJ2-3,TRBV5-4,CASTARDKSTDTQYF
TRBJ2-1,TRBV30,CAGGRSSEQFF
TRBJ2-7,TRBV30,CAWSPRIYEQYF
TRBJ2-3,TRBV11-2,CASSQTGYSTDTQYF
TRBJ2-3,TRBV30,CAWSVHGRERGGQDTQYF
TRBJ2-5,TRBV28,CASTHRGGLQETQYF
TRBJ2-5,TRBV29-1,CSVDKLSGETQYF
TRBJ1-1,TRBV30,CAWSAGQGASEAFF
TRBJ2-5,TRBV28,CASSDGRTQYF
TRBJ2-1,TRBV5-1,CASSLVTSGNNEQFF
TRBJ2-1,TRBV7-2,CASSPWTSGNEQFF
TRBJ2-7,TRBV6-5,CASSRSTAEQYF
TRBJ2-1,TRBV15,CATSRGDGSWNEQFF
TRBJ2-3,TRBV29-1,CSVRDSGDTQYF
TRBJ2-5,TRBV27,CASSPRKAGVETQYF
TRBJ1-4,TRBV5-4,CASSPDRGGLGEKLFF
TRBJ1-6,TRBV30,CAWSVQKGYNSPLHF
TRBJ1-5,TRBV25-1,CASGGQGNQPQHF
TRBJ2-5,TRBV10-1,CASSERGQETQYF
TRBJ2-3,TRBV11-2,CASSQSTDTQYF
TRBJ1-1,TRBV29-1,CSVAGVAEAFF
TRBJ2-7,TRBV4-3,CASSQDRGGAYEQYF
TRBJ2-7,TRBV30,CAWSVQGHEQYF
TRBJ2-4,TRBV9,CASSVDMNQNIQYF
TRBJ1-2,TRBV10-3,CAIHVGGGGYTF
TRBJ2-1,TRBV29-1,CSVGVNEQFF
TRBJ2-1,TRBV13,CASSLGSLAGANNEQFF
TRBJ2-7,TRBV6-5,CASTRGGEQYF
TRBJ2-1,TRBV6-5,CASSRGQYNEQFF